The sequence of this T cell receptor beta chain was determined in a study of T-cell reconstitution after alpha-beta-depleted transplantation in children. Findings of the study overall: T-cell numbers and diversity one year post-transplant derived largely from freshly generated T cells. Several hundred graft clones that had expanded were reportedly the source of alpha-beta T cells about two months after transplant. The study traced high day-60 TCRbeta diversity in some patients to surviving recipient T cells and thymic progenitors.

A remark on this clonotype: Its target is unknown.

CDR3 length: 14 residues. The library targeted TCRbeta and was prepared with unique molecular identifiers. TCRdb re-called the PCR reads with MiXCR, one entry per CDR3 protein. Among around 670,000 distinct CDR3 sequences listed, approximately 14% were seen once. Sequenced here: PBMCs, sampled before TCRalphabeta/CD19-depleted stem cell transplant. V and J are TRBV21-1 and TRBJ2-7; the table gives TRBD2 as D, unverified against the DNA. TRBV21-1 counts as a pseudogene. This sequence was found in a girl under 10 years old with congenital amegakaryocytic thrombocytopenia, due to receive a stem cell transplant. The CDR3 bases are TGTGCCAGCAGCAAAAGGGCCAGACTAGCGCTGCAGTACTTC. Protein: CASSKRARLALQYF.